This T cell receptor beta chain was recovered during a study of blood T cell repertoires in COVID-19. Overall study context: PBMCs, B-cell-depleted T cells, or T cells were the source of the cDNA or gDNA that made up the material.

In the authors' methods: Amplification of reference gene primers was used by the study to estimate nucleated cell counts. The assay was immunoSEQ multiplex PCR, and TCRdb's table has in-frame clones only and misses some. Clone size and V and J calls were adopted from that table, with D and trimming inferred from the DNA. The sample records about 330,000 clones, under 90% being singletons. The CDR3 has 15 residues. CDR1 is SEHNR, CDR2 FQNEAQ, per germline (reference sequence). Losses at the gene ends were 5 bases for V and 3 bases for J; bases not matched to a gene: 7. Specimen: PBMCs or T cells enriched from blood (not recorded which). The sequence was obtained from a young woman who had recovered from COVID-19. The J gene is TRBJ2-1, the V gene TRBV7-9; the match to TRBD2 covers 7 bases. The CDR3, as DNA: TGTGCCAGCAGCACCGGATCTAGCGGCTACAATGAGCAGTTCTTC. Its protein product is CASSTGSSGYNEQFF.